This T cell receptor (beta chain) was identified in a study of T cell responses to AZD1222 COVID-19 vaccine. On the study more broadly: Second-dose recipients at about 4 or about 12 weeks were treated as one pooled group. Whole-study results and caveats: Donors, mostly white British, included more females; clonal diversity was possibly underestimated. Baseline antibody screening turned up just a handful of seropositive AZD1222 recipients.

A word on this clone: Its target is not known.

TCRdb's copy holds only in-frame clones and misses some; the assay was immunoSEQ multiplex PCR. The table records 100,000 to 150,000 clones, over 75% of them present only once. This CDR3 comprises 12 residues. V lost 1 base, J lost 3 bases, and 7 bases lay in between. The V gene's germline CDR1 is SQVTM and CDR2 ANQGSEA. Specimen: peripheral blood, collected on day 0 of AZD1222 vaccination. The receptor comes from an adult in good health. The chain combines TRBV29-1 with TRBJ2-7; D remains ambiguous. CDR3 sequence: CSVEVGIYEQYF. CDR3 sequence (DNA): TGCAGCGTTGAAGTAGGTATCTACGAGCAGTACTTC.